These T cell receptor beta chains were read from a single sample in a study of low-dose radiotherapy and immunotherapy resistance in tumors. TCRdb analysed the reads with MiXCR anew, one entry per CDR3 protein. The sample has about 84,000 distinct CDR3 sequences; less than 20% are singletons. The material was PBMCs, obtained after low-dose radiotherapy plus immunotherapy. These TCRs come from a male donor with prostate cancer. The CDR3 runs from the conserved cysteine through the conserved F or W. D genes are given only for firm matches. Where a row states a size, it is once, few, many or the class of an expanded clone; other rows omit it.

J gene	clone size	D gene	V gene	CDR3 DNA	CDR3 protein
TRBJ2-1	-	TRBD2	TRBV5-1	TGCGCCAGCAGCCTTGGGTCATTTCTAGCGGGAGTCGTTGAGCAGTTCTTC	CASSLGSFLAGVVEQFF
TRBJ2-1	many	TRBD2	TRBV19	TGTGCCAGTAGTATAGCCCGGGGGGGGACTAGCGGGACCAATGAGCAGTTCTTC	CASSIARGGTSGTNEQFF
TRBJ1-1	few	-	TRBV10-3	TGTGCCAGCGCTGTTCAGGAAAACACTGAAGCTTTCTTT	CASAVQENTEAFF
TRBJ2-7	many	-	TRBV6-2/TRBV6-3	TGTGCCAGCAGGGCGTATAGCCACTCCTACGAGCAGTACTTC	CASRAYSHSYEQYF
TRBJ2-7	many	-	TRBV3-1	TGTGCCAGCAGCCAAGACACCTACGAGCAGTACTTC	CASSQDTYEQYF
TRBJ2-7	many	-	TRBV7-2	TGTGCCAGCAGCTTAGCGGGAGGCGGGATCAACGAGCAGTACTTC	CASSLAGGGINEQYF
TRBJ1-1	many	TRBD1	TRBV6-2/TRBV6-3	TGTGCCAGCAGTGCTCGGACAGGGAACACTGAAGCTTTCTTT	CASSARTGNTEAFF
TRBJ2-5	many	TRBD2	TRBV27	TGTGCCAGCAGTTCGGGGGGGACCCAGTACTTC	CASSSGGTQYF
TRBJ2-1	few	-	TRBV9	TGTGCCAGCAGCGTAGAGGCAGACTACAATGAGCAGTTCTTC	CASSVEADYNEQFF
TRBJ1-5	many	-	TRBV28	TGTGCCAGCTCCACAGGGATGGGCAATCAGCCCCAGCATTTT	CASSTGMGNQPQHF
TRBJ2-2	many	-	TRBV10-3	TGTGCCATGGAGAGCGAGTCAGCGCCCGGGGAGCTGTTTTTT	CAMESESAPGELFF
TRBJ2-7	many	-	TRBV4-3	TGCGCCAGCCTTCTAGACCCCGCCGGCGGCGGGGTGGGGCAGTACTTC	CASLLDPAGGGVGQYF
TRBJ2-3	many	-	TRBV6-2/TRBV6-3	TGTGCCAGCAGTCCCCGACGCCCAGGGGATACGCAGTATTTT	CASSPRRPGDTQYF
TRBJ2-7	many	-	TRBV7-2	TGTGCCAGCAGCTTAAGCCGCGAGCAGTACTTC	CASSLSREQYF
TRBJ2-5	many	-	TRBV7-2	TGTGCCAGCAGCCGCAACACGAAACAAGAGACCCAGTACTTC	CASSRNTKQETQYF
TRBJ2-3	many	TRBD2	TRBV28	TGTGCCAGCAGTTCCCTCACCCTAGCGGGAGACACAGATACGCAGTATTTT	CASSSLTLAGDTDTQYF
TRBJ2-7	-	TRBD2	TRBV27	TGTGCCAGCATGAAGCCGGGACTAGCGGTTTACGAGCAGTACTTC	CASMKPGLAVYEQYF
TRBJ1-2	many	-	TRBV7-2	TGTGCCAGCAGCTTAGAACAGGCTAACTATGGCTACACCTTC	CASSLEQANYGYTF
TRBJ1-2	many	-	TRBV10-3	TGTGCCATCAGTGAGTCGGCGGCAGCTTTCGACTACACCTTC	CAISESAAAFDYTF
TRBJ2-5	many	-	TRBV30	TGTGCCTGGAGTCCCCTTGAAGCGGAGACCCAGTACTTC	CAWSPLEAETQYF
TRBJ1-1	many	TRBD1	TRBV28	TGTGCCAGCAATGCCGGGACAGTGAACACTGAAGCTTTCTTT	CASNAGTVNTEAFF
TRBJ1-3	many	-	TRBV5-4	TGTGCCAGCAGCGAGGGACATACTGGAAACACCATATATTTT	CASSEGHTGNTIYF
TRBJ1-1	many	-	TRBV28	TGTGCCAGCAGTTTTAGAGGGTATAAGGGAAAGAACACTGAAGCTTTCTTT	CASSFRGYKGKNTEAFF
TRBJ2-7	few	TRBD2	TRBV20-1	TGCAGTGCTCAAAGCGGGAGGGCCTACGAGCAGTACTTC	CSAQSGRAYEQYF
TRBJ2-2	many	-	TRBV4-3	TGCGCCAGCAGCCATACCAGGGTAAACACCGGGGAGCTGTTTTTT	CASSHTRVNTGELFF
TRBJ2-1	once	-	TRBV27	TGTGCCAGCAGTTTATTAGGGTATGAGCAGTTCTTC	CASSLLGYEQFF
TRBJ1-1	few	TRBD1	TRBV29-1	TGCAGCGCCGGACAGGGTAGGACTGAAGCTTTCTTT	CSAGQGRTEAFF
TRBJ2-1	many	-	TRBV5-1	TGCGCCACCCAGAAGGAGAACTCCTACAATGAGCAGTTCTTC	CATQKENSYNEQFF
TRBJ2-1	many	TRBD2	TRBV29-1	TGCAGCGTTGGCGGGAGGTCCTACAATGAGCAGTTCTTC	CSVGGRSYNEQFF
TRBJ2-7	many	-	TRBV28	TGTGCCAGCAGTTTAGTAGGCGGGGAGCAGTACTTC	CASSLVGGEQYF
TRBJ2-1	many	-	TRBV14	TGTGCCAGCAGCCAAGCCTTAACTGGGACGGATATGTACAATGAGCAGTTCTTC	CASSQALTGTDMYNEQFF
TRBJ2-4	-	TRBD2	TRBV6-5	TGTGCCAGCAGTTACCGAGCTAGCGGGTTCGGGGCCAAAAACATTCAGTACTTC	CASSYRASGFGAKNIQYF
TRBJ2-1	-	TRBD2	TRBV5-1	TGCGCCAGCAGTCAGGCGGGAGGGGACAGTTACGAGCAGTTCTTC	CASSQAGGDSYEQFF
TRBJ2-2	many	-	TRBV3-1	TGTGCCAGCATGCGGACCATTTCCACCGGGGAGCTGTTTTTT	CASMRTISTGELFF
TRBJ2-7	-	-	TRBV27	TGTGCCAGCAGGAGGGCCGGGACTGGGGGGCACTCCTACGAGCAGTACTTC	CASRRAGTGGHSYEQYF
TRBJ2-7	many	-	TRBV5-1	TGCGCCCTGACTGAATACGAGCAGTACTTC	CALTEYEQYF
TRBJ2-1	many	-	TRBV5-1	TGCGCCAGCAGGGTTACAGCTGTGAGCTCCTACAATGAGCAGTTCTTC	CASRVTAVSSYNEQFF
TRBJ2-7	-	-	TRBV15	TGTGCCACCAGCAGAGATCGGGGTACCTACGAGCAGTACTTC	CATSRDRGTYEQYF
TRBJ2-3	-	TRBD2	TRBV11-2	TGTGCCAGCAGCCACAAACGCCTACTAGCGGGAGTTATTTCTGATACGCAGTATTTT	CASSHKRLLAGVISDTQYF
TRBJ2-3	many	-	TRBV27	TGTGCCAGCAGGCCACTTTGGAGCGGGAGCACAGATACGCAGTATTTT	CASRPLWSGSTDTQYF
TRBJ2-3	many	-	TRBV27	TGTGCCAGCAGTTTTGAATCCCAGACCGACACTAGCACAGATACGCAGTATTTT	CASSFESQTDTSTDTQYF
TRBJ1-4	many	-	TRBV18	TGTGCCAGCTCACCGCGCCTCCAATCAGGACGGGCCGATGAAAAACTGTTTTTT	CASSPRLQSGRADEKLFF
TRBJ1-5	many	-	TRBV19	TGTGCCAGTAGTATAGGCGTACATATTATCTATCAGCCCCAGCATTTT	CASSIGVHIIYQPQHF
TRBJ2-3	many	-	TRBV7-2	TGTGCCAGCAGCTTCGGACAGACAGATACGCAGTATTTT	CASSFGQTDTQYF
TRBJ1-5	many	TRBD1	TRBV2	TGTGCCAGCAGTGAAAGGTATAGGGACAGGCAGCCCCAGCATTTT	CASSERYRDRQPQHF
TRBJ2-7	many	TRBD2	TRBV5-1	TGCGCCAGCAGTACTCCGGGACTAGTCTCCGAGCAGTACTTC	CASSTPGLVSEQYF
TRBJ1-1	many	-	TRBV29-1	TGCAGCGTTGGGATTCAAGGAGGGACTGAAGCTTTCTTT	CSVGIQGGTEAFF
TRBJ2-2	few	TRBD2	TRBV9	TGTGCCAGCAGCTCACGAAGCGGGAGTTCCGGGGAGCTGTTTTTT	CASSSRSGSSGELFF
TRBJ2-6	many	-	TRBV28	TGTGCCAGCAGTTTAAGAGGGCAACTCTCTGGGGCCAACGTCCTGACTTTC	CASSLRGQLSGANVLTF
TRBJ2-2	many	TRBD2	TRBV20-1	TGCAGTGCTAGAACTAGCGGGAACACCGGGGAGCTGTTTTTT	CSARTSGNTGELFF
TRBJ2-2	-	-	TRBV24-1	-	CATSGDLGELFFF
TRBJ2-3	few	-	TRBV7-2	TGTGCCAGCAGCTTAGGACTCCCGGGCACGGATACGCAGTATTTT	CASSLGLPGTDTQYF
TRBJ2-1	many	TRBD2	TRBV27	TGTGCCACCCGAATCGGGGGGGAGCAAGGCTACAATGAGCAGTTCTTC	CATRIGGEQGYNEQFF
TRBJ2-7	many	-	TRBV15	TGTGCCACCAGCAGAGATAAGTGGGCGGCCTGGGAGCAGTACTTC	CATSRDKWAAWEQYF